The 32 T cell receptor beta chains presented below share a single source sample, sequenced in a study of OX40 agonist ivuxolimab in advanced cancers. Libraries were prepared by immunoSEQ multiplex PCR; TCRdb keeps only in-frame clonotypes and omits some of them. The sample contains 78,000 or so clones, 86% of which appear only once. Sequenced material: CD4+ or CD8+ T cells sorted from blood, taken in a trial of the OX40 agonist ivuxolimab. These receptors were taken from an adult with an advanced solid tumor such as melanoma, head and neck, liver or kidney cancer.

For the CDR3, the DNA is TGTGCCAGCAGCTTAGTCGCAGGGTCGATTGGAAACACCATATATTTT. Protein product: CASSLVAGSIGNTIYF. The J gene is TRBJ1-3, the V gene TRBV7-6, with D maybe TRBD1 (5 bases). The CDR3 contains 16 residues. The V end lost 1 base, the J end lost 3 bases, and 13 bases lay between the germline ends. Germline CDR1 and CDR2: SGHVS and FNYEAQ.

The CDR3: CASSLKAWGTGELFF. Written as DNA, the CDR3 is TGTGCCAGCAGCTTAAAGGCCTGGGGCACCGGGGAGCTGTTTTTT. The rearrangement uses TRBV7-2 and TRBJ2-2; D unclear. Trimming left V 2 bases short and J 4 bases short, with 11 bases between. Germline V gene lookup returns CDR1 SGHTA and CDR2 FQGNSA. This CDR3 region has 15 residues.

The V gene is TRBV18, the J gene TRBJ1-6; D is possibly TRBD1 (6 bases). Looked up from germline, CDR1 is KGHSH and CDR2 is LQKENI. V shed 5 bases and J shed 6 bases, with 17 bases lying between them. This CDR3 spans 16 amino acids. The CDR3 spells CASSSKGGSGNSPLHF. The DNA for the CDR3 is TGTGCCAGCTCATCGAAAGGGGGATCTGGTAATTCACCCCTCCACTTT.

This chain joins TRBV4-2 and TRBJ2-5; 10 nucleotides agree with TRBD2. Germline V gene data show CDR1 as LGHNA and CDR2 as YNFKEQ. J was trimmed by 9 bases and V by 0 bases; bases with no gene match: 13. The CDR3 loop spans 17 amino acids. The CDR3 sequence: CASSQDGSGGPSGAQYF. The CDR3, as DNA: TGTGCCAGCAGCCAAGATGGTAGCGGGGGGCCCTCTGGAGCCCAGTACTTC.

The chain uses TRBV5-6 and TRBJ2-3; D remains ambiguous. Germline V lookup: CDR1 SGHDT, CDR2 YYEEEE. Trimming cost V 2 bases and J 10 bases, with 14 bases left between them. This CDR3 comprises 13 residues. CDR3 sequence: CASSFRTLSAQYF. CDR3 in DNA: TGTGCCAGCAGCTTTCGGACCCTCTCGGCGCAGTATTTT.

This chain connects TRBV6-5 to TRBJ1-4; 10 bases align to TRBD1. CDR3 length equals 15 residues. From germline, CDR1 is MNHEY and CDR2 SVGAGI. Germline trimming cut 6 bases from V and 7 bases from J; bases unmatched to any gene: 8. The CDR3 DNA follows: TGTGCCAGCAGCCTGAGGGACAGGGGCAGTGAAAAACTGTTTTTT. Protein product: CASSLRDRGSEKLFF.

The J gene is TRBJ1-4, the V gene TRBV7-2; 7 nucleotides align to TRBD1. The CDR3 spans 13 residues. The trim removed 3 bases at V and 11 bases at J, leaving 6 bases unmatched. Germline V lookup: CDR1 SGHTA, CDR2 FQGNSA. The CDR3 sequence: CASSFRQGEKLFF. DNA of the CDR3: TGTGCCAGCAGCTTCCGACAGGGAGAGAAACTGTTTTTT.

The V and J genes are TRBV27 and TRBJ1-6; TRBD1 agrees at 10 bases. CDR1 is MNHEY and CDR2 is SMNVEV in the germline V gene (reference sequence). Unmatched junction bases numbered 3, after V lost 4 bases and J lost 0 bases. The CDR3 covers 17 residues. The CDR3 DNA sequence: TGTGCCAGCAGTTCGGACAGGGGGAGCTCCTATAATTCACCCCTCCACTTT. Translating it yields CASSSDRGSSYNSPLHF.

The CDR3 DNA reads TGCGCCAGCAGCCACGCCGGGTCCTCCCTCCTCTATGGCTACACCTTC. Its translation: CASSHAGSSLLYGYTF. The chain recombines TRBV4-3 with TRBJ1-2; the D is unclear. CDR3 length: 16 amino acids. V dropped 3 bases and J dropped 4 bases, with 18 bases sitting between them. Germline CDR1 LGHNA, CDR2 YSLEER.

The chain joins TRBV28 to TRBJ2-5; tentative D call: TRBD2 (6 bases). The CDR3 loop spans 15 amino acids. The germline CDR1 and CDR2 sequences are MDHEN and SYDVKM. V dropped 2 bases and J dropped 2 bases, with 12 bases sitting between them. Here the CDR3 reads CASSLGGISQETQYF. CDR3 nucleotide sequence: TGTGCCAGCAGTTTAGGAGGGATCTCGCAAGAGACCCAGTACTTC.

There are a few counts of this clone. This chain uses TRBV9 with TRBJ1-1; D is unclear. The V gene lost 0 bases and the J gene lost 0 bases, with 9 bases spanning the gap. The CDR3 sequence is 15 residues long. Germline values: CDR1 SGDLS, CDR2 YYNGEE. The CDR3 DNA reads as TGTGCCAGCAGCGTAGAGGGCAGCTTGAACACTGAAGCTTTCTTT. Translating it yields CASSVEGSLNTEAFF.

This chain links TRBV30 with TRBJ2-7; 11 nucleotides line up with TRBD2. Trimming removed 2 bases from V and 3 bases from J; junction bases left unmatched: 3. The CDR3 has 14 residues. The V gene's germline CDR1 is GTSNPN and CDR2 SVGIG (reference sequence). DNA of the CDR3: TGTGCCTGGAGTAAAACTAGCGGGGGCTACGAGCAGTACTTC. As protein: CAWSKTSGGYEQYF.

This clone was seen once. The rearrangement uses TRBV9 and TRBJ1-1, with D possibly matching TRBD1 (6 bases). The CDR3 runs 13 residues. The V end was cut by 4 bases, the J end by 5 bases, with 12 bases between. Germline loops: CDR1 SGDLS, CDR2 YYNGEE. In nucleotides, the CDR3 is TGTGCCAGCAGCTCGCCCGGACAGACTGAAGCTTTCTTT. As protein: CASSSPGQTEAFF.

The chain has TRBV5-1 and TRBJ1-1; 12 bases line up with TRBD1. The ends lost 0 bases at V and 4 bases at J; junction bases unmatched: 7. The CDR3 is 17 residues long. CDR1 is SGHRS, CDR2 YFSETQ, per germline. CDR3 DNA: TGCGCCAGCAGCTTGGAAGGGACAGGGGGCAAAGGCACTGAAGCTTTCTTT. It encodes CASSLEGTGGKGTEAFF. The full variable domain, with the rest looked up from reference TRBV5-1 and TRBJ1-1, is KAGVTQTPRYLIKTRGQQVTLSCSPISGHRSVSWYQQTPGQGLQFLFEYFSETQRNKGNFPGRFSGRQFSNSRSEMNVSTLELGDSALYLCASSLEGTGGKGTEAFFGQGTRLTVV.

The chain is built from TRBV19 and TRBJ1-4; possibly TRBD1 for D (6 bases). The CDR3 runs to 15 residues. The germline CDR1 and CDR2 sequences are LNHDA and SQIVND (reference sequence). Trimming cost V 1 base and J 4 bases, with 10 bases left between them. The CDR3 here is CASSIADSVNEKLFF. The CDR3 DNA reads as TGTGCCAGTAGTATAGCGGACAGCGTTAATGAAAAACTGTTTTTT.

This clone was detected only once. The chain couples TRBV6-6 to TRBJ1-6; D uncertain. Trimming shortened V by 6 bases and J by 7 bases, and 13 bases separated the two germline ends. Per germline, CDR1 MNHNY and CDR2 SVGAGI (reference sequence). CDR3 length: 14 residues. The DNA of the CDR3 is TGTGCCAGCAGGCTTGAATTAGGAAATTCACCCCTCCACTTT. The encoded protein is CASRLELGNSPLHF.

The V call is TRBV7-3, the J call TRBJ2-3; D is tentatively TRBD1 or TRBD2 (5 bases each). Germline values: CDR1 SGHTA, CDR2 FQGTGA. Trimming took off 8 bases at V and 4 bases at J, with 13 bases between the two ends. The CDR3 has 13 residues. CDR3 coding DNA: TGTGCCAGCTCCAGGGACGCCTCAGATACGCAGTATTTT. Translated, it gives CASSRDASDTQYF.

CDR3 nucleotides: TGTGCCAGTTCGGGGGGGGCCGGGGAGCTGTTTTTT. It is translated as CASSGGAGELFF. The chain uses TRBV19 and TRBJ2-2; 8 nucleotides align to TRBD2. The CDR3 extends over 12 amino acids. In germline, CDR1 is LNHDA, CDR2 SQIVND (reference sequence). V lost 8 bases, J lost 6 bases, and 2 bases stayed unmatched. The whole variable domain, remainder taken from reference TRBV19 and TRBJ2-2, is DGGITQSPKYLFRKEGQNVTLSCEQNLNHDAMYWYRQDPGQGLRLIYYSQIVNDFQKGDIAEGYSVSREKKESFPLTVTSAQKNPTAFYLCASSGGAGELFFGEGSRLTVL.

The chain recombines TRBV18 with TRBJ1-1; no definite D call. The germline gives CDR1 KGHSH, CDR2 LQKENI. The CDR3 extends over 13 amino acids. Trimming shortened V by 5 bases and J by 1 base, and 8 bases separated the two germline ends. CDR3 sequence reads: CASSAGQNTEAFF. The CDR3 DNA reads TGTGCCAGCTCAGCCGGGCAGAACACTGAAGCTTTCTTT.

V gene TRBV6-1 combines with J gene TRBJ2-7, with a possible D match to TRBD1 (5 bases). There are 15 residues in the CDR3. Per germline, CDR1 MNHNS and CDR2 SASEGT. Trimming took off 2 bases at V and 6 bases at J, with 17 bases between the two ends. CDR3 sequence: CASSEPGSGIGEQYF. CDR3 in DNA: TGTGCCAGCAGTGAACCTGGTTCAGGGATCGGCGAGCAGTACTTC.

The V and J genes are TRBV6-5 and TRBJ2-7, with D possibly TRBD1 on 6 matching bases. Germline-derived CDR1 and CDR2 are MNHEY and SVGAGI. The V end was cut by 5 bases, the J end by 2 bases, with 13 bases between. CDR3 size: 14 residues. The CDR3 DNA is TGTGCCAGCAGTGAAACAGGGTTGCCCTACGAGCAGTACTTC. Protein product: CASSETGLPYEQYF.

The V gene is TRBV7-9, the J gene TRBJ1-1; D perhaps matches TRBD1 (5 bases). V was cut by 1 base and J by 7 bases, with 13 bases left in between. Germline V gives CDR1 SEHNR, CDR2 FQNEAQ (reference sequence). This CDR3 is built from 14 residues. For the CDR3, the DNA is TGTGCCAGCAGCTTAGTTGGGGCCCTAAATGAAGCTTTCTTT. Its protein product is CASSLVGALNEAFF.

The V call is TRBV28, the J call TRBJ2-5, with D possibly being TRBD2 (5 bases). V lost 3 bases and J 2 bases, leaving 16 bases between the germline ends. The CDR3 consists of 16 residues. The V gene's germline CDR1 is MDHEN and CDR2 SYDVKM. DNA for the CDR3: TGTGCCAGCAGTTTCCTTGTTAGTCGGGGACAAGAGACCCAGTACTTC. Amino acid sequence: CASSFLVSRGQETQYF.

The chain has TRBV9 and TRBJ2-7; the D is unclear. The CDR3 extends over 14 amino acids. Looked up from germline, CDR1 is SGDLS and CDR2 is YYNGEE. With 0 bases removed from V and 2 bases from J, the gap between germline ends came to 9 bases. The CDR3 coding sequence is TGTGCCAGCAGCGTAGGACCAGAGACCTACGAGCAGTACTTC. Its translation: CASSVGPETYEQYF.

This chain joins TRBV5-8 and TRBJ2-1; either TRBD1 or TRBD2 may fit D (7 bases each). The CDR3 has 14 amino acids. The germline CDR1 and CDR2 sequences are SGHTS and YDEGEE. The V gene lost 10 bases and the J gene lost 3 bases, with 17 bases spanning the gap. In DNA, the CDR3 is TGTGCCTCCCGGACAGGCGGGAGCTACAATGAGCAGTTCTTC. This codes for CASRTGGSYNEQFF.

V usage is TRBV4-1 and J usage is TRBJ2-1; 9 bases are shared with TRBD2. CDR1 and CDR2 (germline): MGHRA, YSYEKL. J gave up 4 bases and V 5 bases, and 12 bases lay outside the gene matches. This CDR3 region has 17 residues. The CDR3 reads CASSGILSTSGYNEQFF. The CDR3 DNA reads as TGCGCCAGCAGCGGCATACTCTCGACTAGCGGATACAATGAGCAGTTCTTC.

CDR3 bases: TGTGCCAGTCCACCCAGACAGGGAGGGAACACTGAAGCTTTCTTT. Translation: CASPPRQGGNTEAFF. The V and J genes are TRBV19 and TRBJ1-1; TRBD1 matches 7 bases. Germline trimming cut 8 bases from V and 1 base from J; bases unmatched to any gene: 10. The CDR3 spans 15 residues. Germline V gives CDR1 LNHDA, CDR2 SQIVND (reference sequence).

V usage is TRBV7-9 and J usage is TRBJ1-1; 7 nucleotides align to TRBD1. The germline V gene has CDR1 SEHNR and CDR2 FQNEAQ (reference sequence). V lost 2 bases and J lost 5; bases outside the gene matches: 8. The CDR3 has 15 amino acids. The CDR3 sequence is CASSLRREGATEAFF. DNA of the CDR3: TGTGCCAGCAGCTTAAGGAGAGAGGGGGCTACTGAAGCTTTCTTT.

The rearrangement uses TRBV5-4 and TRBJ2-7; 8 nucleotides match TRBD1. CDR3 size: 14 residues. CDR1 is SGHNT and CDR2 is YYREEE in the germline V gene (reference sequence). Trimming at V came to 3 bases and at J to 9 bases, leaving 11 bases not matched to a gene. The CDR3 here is CASSSTGASTGQYF. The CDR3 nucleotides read TGTGCCAGCAGCTCGACAGGGGCGTCTACGGGGCAGTACTTC.

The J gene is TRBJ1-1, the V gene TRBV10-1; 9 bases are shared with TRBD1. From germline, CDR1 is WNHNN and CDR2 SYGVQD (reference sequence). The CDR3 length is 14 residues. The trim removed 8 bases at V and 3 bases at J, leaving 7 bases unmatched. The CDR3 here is CASAPGTGYTEAFF. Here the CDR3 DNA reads TGCGCCAGCGCTCCCGGGACAGGGTACACTGAAGCTTTCTTT.

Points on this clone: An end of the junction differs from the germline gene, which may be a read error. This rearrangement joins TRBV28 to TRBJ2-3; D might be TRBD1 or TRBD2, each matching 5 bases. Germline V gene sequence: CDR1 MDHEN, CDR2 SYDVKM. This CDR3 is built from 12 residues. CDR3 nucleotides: TGTGCCAGCAGCCGGGACCGAACCCTCCCCACTTTT. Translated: CASSRDRTLPTF.

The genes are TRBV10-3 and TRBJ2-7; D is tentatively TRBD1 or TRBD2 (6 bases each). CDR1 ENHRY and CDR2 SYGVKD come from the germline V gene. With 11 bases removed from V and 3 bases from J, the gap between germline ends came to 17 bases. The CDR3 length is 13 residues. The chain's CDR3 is CAAKRGGSYEQYF. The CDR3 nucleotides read TGTGCCGCCAAGAGAGGGGGGAGCTACGAGCAGTACTTC.